This record covers a single T cell receptor (beta chain). This clone has only one observation. Its antigen target is currently unknown. It has no much larger one-base neighbor in the sample; base qualities were not kept. To be included, a participant needed at least one PBMC sample from before ART initiation plus at least two post-ART samples. Treatment was received in the United States of America by all participants with HIV. Before DNA extraction, cryopreserved samples of roughly 0.9-11 million PBMC were thawed and then washed. At the time of the earliest PBMC sample for each participant with HIV, ages ranged from about 20 to 55 years. Each participant contributed PBMC samples from 1-4 timepoints before ART initiation and 2-8 timepoints after ART initiation, with a median of 7 samples. Serial HIV viral load, CD4+ T-cell count, ART history and demographic data were obtained for every participant. Genomic DNA was extracted from unsorted PBMC with a Qiagen kit on a QIAcube, with processing performed in batches of 12 samples.

This sample was taken from a study of long-term antiretroviral therapy in people with HIV (dated by TCRdb to 2021 to 2024). Context from the whole study: The earliest samples were collected approximately a decade before the 2015 WHO recommendation for immediate ART, a period when ART was typically delayed until CD4 counts fell. A retrospective serial study tested whether ART initiation and durable HIV suppression were associated with changes in peripheral blood TRB repertoire composition and diversity. The cohort contributed over 150 cryopreserved PBMC samples from 30 adults with confirmed HIV infection, collected serially over a mean of approximately 6 years (range 1-12). About 40% of the 30 participants with HIV were female. Test extractions of a monoclonal T-cell line alongside some 36 polyclonal samples showed no cross-contamination during QIAcube processing. What the authors observed across the whole study: Because pre-ART samples had limited cell numbers, profiling was done on unsorted PBMC rather than on sorted CD4+ and CD8+ T cells. At every time point, the repertoire was dominated by expanded TRB clones first identified before ART initiation, although this dominance fluctuated and, in many PLHIV, declined after ART. Narrower CDR3 length ranges were observed in HIV repertoires than in controls, and an antigen-experienced repertoire with only a slight naive shift after ART was suggested by the network structure. Inferences about post-ART repertoire changes were limited because no data were available on ART adherence, viral resistance or therapy changes. A significant increase in TRB diversity was found to be associated with ART initiation, although TRB diversity was observed to remain significantly below that of transplant donor controls even after long-term ART. Since PBMC availability was limited, sequencing covered only the TCR beta chain, with no alpha chain pairing. Samples dated from 2004 to 2017, and the ART regimens used may be less effective than current ones.

The germline V gene supplies CDR1 LGHNA and CDR2 YSLEER. There are 14 amino acids in the CDR3, from cysteine to phenylalanine inclusive. Here the CDR3 DNA is all that survives: 42 bases in frame from base 1. V sheds 0 bases and J sheds 6 bases, leaving 10 bases between their ends. Sequencing of the TRB variable region was done with the immunoSEQ hsTCRB v3.0 assay at survey level resolution. TRB sequencing targeted a depth of 40,000-50,000 T-cell genomes per sample. Pooled TRB libraries were sequenced on an Illumina MiSeq with a v3 150-cycle kit. Concerning the study's data processing: Repertoire analysis was run in R within a reproducible Nextflow workflow that covered QC, data transformation and analysis. LymphoSeq2, an R package for AIRR-Seq data exploration, was used to implement custom analyses. A few samples that yielded fewer than 5000 total TRB sequences were excluded, so that about 200 HIV repertoires were analyzed. Among the approximately 190 HIV repertoires that were kept, 59 were collected before ART initiation and about 130 were collected after ART initiation. Repertoires were downsampled to 5000 TRB nucleotide sequences, with summary statistics averaged over 100 downsampling iterations. The analysis kept only TRB sequences whose CDR3 regions were at least seven amino acids long. Two measures captured diversity: a Shannon entropy-derived clonality score and the Gini coefficient. In the repertoire networks, any two of the top 5000 CDR3 amino acid sequences were linked whenever the two sequences differed by an edit distance of one. For TRB CDR3 amino acid sequences, GLIPH2 was used to predict antigen specificity groups and MHC restriction. CDR3 amino acid sequences were matched against VDJdb and McPAS-TCR to flag known CMV, EBV, HIV or tissue antigen associations. Pre-ART, post-ART and control groups were compared with Wilcoxon signed-rank tests and Holm-Bonferroni correction. TCRdb limited this immuneACCESS table to in-frame rearrangements with V and J called. A share of clones is missing; checked studies link under half to unresolved V genes, and the rest is unexplained. V and J calls and clone size are as listed in that table; D and trimming were resolved from the DNA. This sample gives roughly 30,000 clones in total; about 95% of them show up just once. The ten largest clonotypes hold 3.1% of the sample.

The clonotype was recovered from a man in his forties or fifties with HIV. Specimen: unsorted PBMCs, collected 5.3 years after starting antiretroviral therapy. The sequence joins TRBV4-3 to TRBJ2-3; the D gene is unclear. The nucleotide sequence is given as TGCGCCAGCAGCCAAGATACGGGCAGGGATACGCAGTATTTT. The resulting protein is CASSQDTGRDTQYF.